This passage covers 21 T cell receptor beta chains from one sample sequenced in a study of cytomegalovirus exposure and HLA in healthy donors. 13 Jbeta primers and 60 Vbeta primers were used for the PCR. Generated by immunoSEQ multiplex PCR, the TCRdb table keeps only in-frame clones and is missing some. The sample holds about 100,000 clones, around 80% seen once. Sequencing was done on a sample of PBMCs. The receptors were gathered from a man aged 30 to 45 in good health and CMV-seronegative.

J is TRBJ1-2 and V is TRBV19; D ambiguous. The CDR3 has 12 residues. The germline V gene has CDR1 LNHDA and CDR2 SQIVND (reference sequence). The germline V and J ends were trimmed by 7 bases and 4 bases, with 10 bases remaining between them. CDR3 sequence reads: CASNSGFYGYTF. The DNA for the CDR3 is TGTGCCAGTAACTCGGGATTCTATGGCTACACCTTC.

The chain's CDR3 is CASSLGEGFNYGYTF. The CDR3 region has the DNA TGTGCCAGCAGCTTAGGAGAGGGCTTTAACTATGGCTACACCTTC. The chain couples TRBV7-9 to TRBJ1-2; D unresolved. In germline, CDR1 is SEHNR, CDR2 FQNEAQ (reference sequence). CDR3 length: 15 residues. The V and J ends lost 1 base and 1 base respectively, with 10 bases between them.

The chain joins TRBV6-6 to TRBJ2-5; 8 bases are shared with TRBD1. From germline, CDR1 is MNHNY and CDR2 SVGAGI (reference sequence). This CDR3 comprises 16 residues. J lost 2 bases, V lost 6 bases, and 11 bases had no gene match. The CDR3 sequence is CASSSDRVRLQETQYF. CDR3 nucleotides: TGTGCCAGCAGCTCGGACAGGGTTCGATTGCAAGAGACCCAGTACTTC.

This clone was picked up a small number of times. Here the CDR3 DNA reads TGTGCCAGCAGCTTGTTCAGGGCTTCGGGCACTGAAGCTTTCTTT. Its translation: CASSLFRASGTEAFF. J is TRBJ1-1 and V is TRBV5-6; a weak D match, TRBD1 (5 bases). The germline V gene has CDR1 SGHDT and CDR2 YYEEEE. This CDR3 has 15 amino acids. V was trimmed by 1 base and J by 4 bases, leaving 14 bases between them.

This sequence joins TRBV30 and TRBJ1-2; D gene ambiguous. The CDR3 is 13 residues long. Germline V CDR1 and CDR2: GTSNPN, SVGIG (reference sequence). The V and J ends lost 0 bases and 4 bases respectively, with 9 bases between them. The DNA for the CDR3 is TGTGCCTGGAGTGTACTCATGAGCTATGGCTACACCTTC. It specifies CAWSVLMSYGYTF.

This chain joins TRBV5-6 and TRBJ1-1; D gene ambiguous. The CDR3 covers 15 residues. The germline CDR1 and CDR2 sequences are SGHDT and YYEEEE. V lost 5 bases and J 0 bases, leaving 14 bases between the germline ends. In nucleotides, the CDR3 is TGTGCCAGCAGGTGGAGGACGGCCATGAACACTGAAGCTTTCTTT. The encoded protein is CASRWRTAMNTEAFF.

This chain joins TRBV11-2 and TRBJ2-7; 12 bases are shared with TRBD1. V lost 3 bases and J lost 6; bases outside the gene matches: 15. The CDR3 is 18 residues long. Germline CDR1 is SGHAT and CDR2 is FQNNGV. The CDR3 DNA sequence: TGTGCCAGCAGCTTTAGGACCGGGACAGGGGGCGTTGTACGCGAGCAGTACTTC. Translated, it gives CASSFRTGTGGVVREQYF.

The CDR3 DNA reads TGTGCCAGCAGCCACCCCGCGAGCGGGGGGGAGGAGACCCAGTACTTC. Protein: CASSHPASGGEETQYF. The V and J genes are TRBV4-2 and TRBJ2-5, with TRBD2 matching over 10 bases. Looked up from germline, CDR1 is LGHNA and CDR2 is YNFKEQ. The CDR3 has 16 residues. Trimming at V came to 3 bases and at J to 5 bases, leaving 9 bases not matched to a gene.

The chain is built from TRBV6-1 and TRBJ1-5; 7 nucleotides align to TRBD1. This CDR3 is built from 14 residues. Per germline, CDR1 MNHNS and CDR2 SASEGT. The V segment lost 6 bases and the J segment 2 bases; nucleotides outside the gene matches: 4. The CDR3 loop is CASRLQGGNQPQHF. The CDR3 DNA reads as TGTGCCAGCAGACTCCAGGGGGGCAATCAGCCCCAGCATTTT.

In its sample, this clone was seen many times. This chain connects TRBV7-2 to TRBJ2-7, with 9 nucleotides matching TRBD2. J lost 7 bases, V lost 1 base, and 8 bases had no gene match. The CDR3 totals 15 residues. Per germline, CDR1 SGHTA and CDR2 FQGNSA. CDR3 coding DNA: TGTGCCAGCAGCTTAGGGACTAGCGAGGGTCGGGAGCAGTACTTC. Translation gives CASSLGTSEGREQYF. Full variable domain (missing parts from reference TRBV7-2 and TRBJ2-7): GAGVSQSPSNKVTEKGKDVELRCDPISGHTALYWYRQSLGQGLEFLIYFQGNSAPDKSGLPSDRFSAERTGGSVSTLTIQRTQQEDSAVYLCASSLGTSEGREQYFGPGTRLTVT.

This chain connects TRBV7-6 to TRBJ1-1; 9 positions match TRBD1. The CDR3 is 15 residues long. With 0 bases clipped from V and 10 bases from J, the junction kept 9 bases outside the gene matches. Germline V gene data show CDR1 as SGHVS and CDR2 as FNYEAQ. Here the CDR3 reads CASSLAGQGGGVAFF. The CDR3 region has the DNA TGTGCCAGCAGCTTAGCGGGACAGGGAGGGGGGGTAGCTTTCTTT.

V usage is TRBV5-6 and J usage is TRBJ1-1, with D possibly being TRBD1 (5 bases). V was shortened by 5 bases and J by 2 bases, with 13 bases between the two germline ends. Germline assignment: CDR1 SGHDT and CDR2 YYEEEE. CDR3 length: 14 amino acids. The CDR3 coding sequence is TGTGCCAGCAGGAGCCGACAGAAAAACACTGAAGCTTTCTTT. Its translation: CASRSRQKNTEAFF.

About this clone: This specimen includes other DNA sequences encoding the same CDR3. The rearrangement uses TRBV4-3 and TRBJ1-1; D possibly corresponds to TRBD1 (6 bases). The CDR3 spans 14 residues. Trimming cost V 5 bases and J 0 bases, with 10 bases left between them. Germline CDR1 reads LGHNA; CDR2 reads YSLEER. The DNA for the CDR3 is TGCGCCAGCAGCTCAAACAGGGTGAACACTGAAGCTTTCTTT. Translated: CASSSNRVNTEAFF.

This clone was seen a handful of times. The V and J genes are TRBV4-3 and TRBJ1-1; D unresolved. Germline CDR1 is LGHNA and CDR2 is YSLEER. CDR3 length: 16 residues. V dropped 0 bases and J dropped 1 base, with 12 bases sitting between them. DNA of the CDR3: TGCGCCAGCAGCCAAGATCGCGGGTGGGGGAACACTGAAGCTTTCTTT. It is translated as CASSQDRGWGNTEAFF.

The CDR3 region has the DNA TGTGCCAGCAGTGACCGTCCCGGGACTAGCGGGAGGGCCTACAATGAGCAGTTCTTC. Translated, it gives CASSDRPGTSGRAYNEQFF. The gene calls are TRBV6-4 and TRBJ2-1; TRBD2 matches 16 bases. The ends lost 2 bases at V and 2 bases at J; junction bases unmatched: 6. Germline assignment: CDR1 MRHNA and CDR2 SNTAGT. The CDR3 spans 19 residues.

This sequence joins TRBV19 and TRBJ1-1; D not resolved. V lost 6 bases to trimming and J lost 2 bases, with 16 bases between them. The germline V gene encodes CDR1 LNHDA and CDR2 SQIVND (reference sequence). The CDR3 has 15 amino acids. The DNA of the CDR3 is TGTGCCAGTAGCGACGAGCGATCAGCAAACACTGAAGCTTTCTTT. The encoded protein is CASSDERSANTEAFF.

The chain carries TRBV2 and TRBJ2-5, with 9 bases matching TRBD2. V dropped 4 bases and J dropped 2; count of bases not matched to a gene: 8. Germline CDR1 SNHLY, CDR2 FYNNEI. This CDR3 contains 16 residues. Here the CDR3 DNA reads TGTGCCAGCAGTGGGTCGGCGGGAGGGCGGCAAGAGACCCAGTACTTC. Translating it yields CASSGSAGGRQETQYF.

V usage is TRBV29-1 and J usage is TRBJ2-1, with 11 bases aligning to TRBD2. CDR3 size: 18 residues. J was trimmed by 6 bases and V by 6 bases; bases with no gene match: 19. CDR1 is SQVTM, CDR2 ANQGSEA, per germline. The DNA for the CDR3 is TGCAGCGTCGATGGGACCGAGGACTCTAGCGGGAGGTCCAATGAGCAGTTCTTC. It translates to CSVDGTEDSSGRSNEQFF.

The gene calls are TRBV10-3 and TRBJ2-7; 9 positions agree with TRBD1. The germline V gene has CDR1 ENHRY and CDR2 SYGVKD. V shed 8 bases and J 0 bases; nucleotides not matched to a gene: 2. CDR3 length: 13 amino acids. The DNA of the CDR3 is TGTGCCATCGGGGACAGGGACTCCTACGAGCAGTACTTC. Translated: CAIGDRDSYEQYF.

The chain is built from TRBV6-1 and TRBJ1-5; a possible D gene is TRBD1 (5 bases). Trimming took off 7 bases at V and 0 bases at J, with 10 bases between the two ends. Germline CDR1 and CDR2: MNHNS and SASEGT. The CDR3 loop spans 14 amino acids. The CDR3 is CASKGAYSNQPQHF. CDR3 sequence (DNA): TGTGCCAGCAAAGGGGCGTATAGCAATCAGCCCCAGCATTTT.

There are a few counts of this clone. Written as DNA, the CDR3 is TGCGCCAGCAGGACAGGGGGAACTGAAGCTTTCTTT. Translated, it gives CASRTGGTEAFF. The chain uses TRBV10-2 and TRBJ1-1; 9 positions agree with TRBD1. The CDR3 covers 12 residues. The V gene end was trimmed by 6 bases and the J gene end by 5 bases; junction bases not matched to a gene: 1. The V gene's germline CDR1 is WSHSY and CDR2 SAAADI.